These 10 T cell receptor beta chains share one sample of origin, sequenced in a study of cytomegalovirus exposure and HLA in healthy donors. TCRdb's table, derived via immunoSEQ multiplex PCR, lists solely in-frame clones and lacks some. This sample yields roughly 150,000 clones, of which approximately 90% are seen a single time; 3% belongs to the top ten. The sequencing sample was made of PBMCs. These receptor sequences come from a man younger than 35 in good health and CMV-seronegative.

CDR3 nucleotide sequence: TGTGCCAGCAGCTTAGCGACAGGGACCTACGAGCAGTACGTC. Translating gives CASSLATGTYEQYV. J is TRBJ2-7 and V is TRBV7-8; 7 bases match TRBD1. Per germline, CDR1 SGHVS and CDR2 FQNEAQ. The V segment lost 0 bases and the J segment 2 bases; nucleotides outside the gene matches: 1. The CDR3 covers 14 residues.

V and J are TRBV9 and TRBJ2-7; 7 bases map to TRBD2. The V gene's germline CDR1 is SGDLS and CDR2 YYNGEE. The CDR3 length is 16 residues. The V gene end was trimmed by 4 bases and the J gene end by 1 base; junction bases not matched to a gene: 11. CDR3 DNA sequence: TGTGCCAGCAGCAGACTAACTAGCGCCACTTCCTACGAGCAGTACTTC. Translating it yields CASSRLTSATSYEQYF.

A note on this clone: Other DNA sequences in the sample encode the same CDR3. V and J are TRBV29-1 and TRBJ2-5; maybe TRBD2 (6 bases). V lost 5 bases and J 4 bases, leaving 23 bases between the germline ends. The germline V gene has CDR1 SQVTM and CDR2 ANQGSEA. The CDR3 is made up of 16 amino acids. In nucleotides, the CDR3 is TGCAGCGTTCTAGGCGGGACTCCGGGTTCGATAGAGACCCAGTACTTC. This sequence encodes CSVLGGTPGSIETQYF.

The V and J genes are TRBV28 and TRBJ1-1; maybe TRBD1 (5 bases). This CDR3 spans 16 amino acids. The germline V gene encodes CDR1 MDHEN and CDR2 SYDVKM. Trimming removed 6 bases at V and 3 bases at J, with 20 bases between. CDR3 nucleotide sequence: TGTGCCAGCAGACCCCCAAATCGAGACAGACACACTGAAGCTTTCTTT. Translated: CASRPPNRDRHTEAFF.

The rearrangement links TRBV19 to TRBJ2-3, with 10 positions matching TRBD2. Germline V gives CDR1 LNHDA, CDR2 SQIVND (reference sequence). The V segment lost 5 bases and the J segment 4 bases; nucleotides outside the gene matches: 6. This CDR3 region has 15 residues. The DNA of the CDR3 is TGTGCCAGTAGTGGGTCTAGCGGGGGATCAGATACGCAGTATTTT. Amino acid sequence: CASSGSSGGSDTQYF.

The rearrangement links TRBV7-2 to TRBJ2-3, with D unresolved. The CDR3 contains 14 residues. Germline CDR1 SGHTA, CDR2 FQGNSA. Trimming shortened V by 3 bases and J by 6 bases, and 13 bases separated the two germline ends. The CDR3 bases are TGTGCCAGCAGCTTGAATATCGGTCGGGATACGCAGTATTTT. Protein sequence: CASSLNIGRDTQYF.

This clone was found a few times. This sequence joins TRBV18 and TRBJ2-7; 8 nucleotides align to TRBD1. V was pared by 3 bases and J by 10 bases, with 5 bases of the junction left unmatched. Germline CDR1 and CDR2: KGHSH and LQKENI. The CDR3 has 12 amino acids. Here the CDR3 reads CASSPTDRAQYF. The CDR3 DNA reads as TGTGCCAGCTCACCGACGGACAGGGCCCAGTACTTC.

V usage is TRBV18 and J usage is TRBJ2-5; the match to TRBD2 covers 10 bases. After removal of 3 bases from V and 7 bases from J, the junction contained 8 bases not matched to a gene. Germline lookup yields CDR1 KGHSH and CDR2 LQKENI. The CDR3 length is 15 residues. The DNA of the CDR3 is TGTGCCAGCTCACCTCTAACTAGCGGGGCCCCGACCCAGTACTTC. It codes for CASSPLTSGAPTQYF.

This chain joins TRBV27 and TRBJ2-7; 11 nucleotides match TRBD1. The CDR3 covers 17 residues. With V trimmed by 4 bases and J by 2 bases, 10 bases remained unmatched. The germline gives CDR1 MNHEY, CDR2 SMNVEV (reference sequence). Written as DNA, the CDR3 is TGTGCCAGCAGTTCCCTTCCGGGACAGGGGGTCCCCTACGAGCAGTACGTC. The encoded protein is CASSSLPGQGVPYEQYV.

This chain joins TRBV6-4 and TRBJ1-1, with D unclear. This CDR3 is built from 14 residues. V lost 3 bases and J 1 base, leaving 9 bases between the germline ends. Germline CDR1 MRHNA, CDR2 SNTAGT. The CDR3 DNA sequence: TGTGCCAGCAGTGAAAGGGAGCGGAACACTGAAGCTTTCTTT. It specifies CASSERERNTEAFF.